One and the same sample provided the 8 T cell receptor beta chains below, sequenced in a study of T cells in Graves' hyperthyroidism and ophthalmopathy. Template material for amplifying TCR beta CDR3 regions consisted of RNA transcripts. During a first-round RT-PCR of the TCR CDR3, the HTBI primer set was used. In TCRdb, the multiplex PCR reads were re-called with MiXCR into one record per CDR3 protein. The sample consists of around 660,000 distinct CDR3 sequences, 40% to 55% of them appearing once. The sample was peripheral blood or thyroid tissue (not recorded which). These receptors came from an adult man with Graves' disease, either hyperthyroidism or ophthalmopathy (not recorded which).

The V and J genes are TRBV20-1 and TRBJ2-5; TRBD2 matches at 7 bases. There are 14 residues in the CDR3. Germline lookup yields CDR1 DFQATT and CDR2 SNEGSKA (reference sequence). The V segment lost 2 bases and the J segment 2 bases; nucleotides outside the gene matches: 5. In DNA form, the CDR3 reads TGCAGTGCTAGAATAGCGGGCCGGCAAGAGACCCAGTACTTC. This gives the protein CSARIAGRQETQYF.

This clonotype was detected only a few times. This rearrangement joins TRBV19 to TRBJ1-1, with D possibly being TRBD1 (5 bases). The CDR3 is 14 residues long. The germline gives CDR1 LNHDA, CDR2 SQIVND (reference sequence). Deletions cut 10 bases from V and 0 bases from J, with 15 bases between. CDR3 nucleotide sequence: TGTGCCACAGGCCGGGGGTCTATGAACACTGAAGCTTTCTTT. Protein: CATGRGSMNTEAFF.

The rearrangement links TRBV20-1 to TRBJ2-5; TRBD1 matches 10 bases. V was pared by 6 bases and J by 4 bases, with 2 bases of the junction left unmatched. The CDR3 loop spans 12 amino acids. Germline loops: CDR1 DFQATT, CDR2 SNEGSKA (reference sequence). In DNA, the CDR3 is TGCAGTGCGCGGACAGGGGGAGAGACCCAGTACTTC. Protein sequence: CSARTGGETQYF.

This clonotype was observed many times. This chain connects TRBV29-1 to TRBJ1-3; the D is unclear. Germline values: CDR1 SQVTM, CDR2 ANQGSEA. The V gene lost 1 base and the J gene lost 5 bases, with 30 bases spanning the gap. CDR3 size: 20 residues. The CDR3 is CSVEASPWQLTTNERNTIYF. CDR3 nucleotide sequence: TGCAGCGTTGAAGCAAGTCCGTGGCAGCTTACGACGAACGAACGAAACACCATATATTTT. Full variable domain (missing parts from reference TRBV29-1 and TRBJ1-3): SAVISQKPSRDICQRGTSLTIQCQVDSQVTMMFWYRQQPGQSLTLIATANQGSEATYESGFVIDKFPISRPNLTFSTLTVSNMSPEDSSIYLCSVEASPWQLTTNERNTIYFGEGSWLTVV.

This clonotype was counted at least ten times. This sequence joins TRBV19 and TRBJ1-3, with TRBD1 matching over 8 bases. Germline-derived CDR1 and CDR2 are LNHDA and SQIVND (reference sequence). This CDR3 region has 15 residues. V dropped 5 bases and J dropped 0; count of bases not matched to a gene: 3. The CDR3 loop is CASSLTGDSGNTIYF. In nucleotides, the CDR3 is TGTGCCAGTAGTTTGACAGGGGACTCTGGAAACACCATATATTTT.

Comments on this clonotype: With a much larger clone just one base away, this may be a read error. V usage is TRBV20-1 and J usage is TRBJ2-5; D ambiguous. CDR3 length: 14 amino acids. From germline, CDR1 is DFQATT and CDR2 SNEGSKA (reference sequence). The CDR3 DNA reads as TGCAGTGCTAGAGGGGATGGCGGCCAAGGGACCCAGTACTTC. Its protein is CSARGDGGQGTQYF.

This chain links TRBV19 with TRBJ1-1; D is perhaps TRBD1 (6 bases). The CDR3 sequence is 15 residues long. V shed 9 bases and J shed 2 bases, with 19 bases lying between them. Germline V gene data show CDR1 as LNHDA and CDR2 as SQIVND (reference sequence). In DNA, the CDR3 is TGTGCCAGCAATCCTTGGGGGGGCCGAAACACTGAAGCTTTCTTT. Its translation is CASNPWGGRNTEAFF.

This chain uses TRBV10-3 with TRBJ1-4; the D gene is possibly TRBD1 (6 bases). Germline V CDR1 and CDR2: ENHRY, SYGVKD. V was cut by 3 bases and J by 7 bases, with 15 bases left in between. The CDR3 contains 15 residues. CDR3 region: CAISDPKRGAEKLFF. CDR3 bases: TGTGCCATCAGTGATCCAAAAAGGGGGGCTGAAAAACTGTTTTTT.